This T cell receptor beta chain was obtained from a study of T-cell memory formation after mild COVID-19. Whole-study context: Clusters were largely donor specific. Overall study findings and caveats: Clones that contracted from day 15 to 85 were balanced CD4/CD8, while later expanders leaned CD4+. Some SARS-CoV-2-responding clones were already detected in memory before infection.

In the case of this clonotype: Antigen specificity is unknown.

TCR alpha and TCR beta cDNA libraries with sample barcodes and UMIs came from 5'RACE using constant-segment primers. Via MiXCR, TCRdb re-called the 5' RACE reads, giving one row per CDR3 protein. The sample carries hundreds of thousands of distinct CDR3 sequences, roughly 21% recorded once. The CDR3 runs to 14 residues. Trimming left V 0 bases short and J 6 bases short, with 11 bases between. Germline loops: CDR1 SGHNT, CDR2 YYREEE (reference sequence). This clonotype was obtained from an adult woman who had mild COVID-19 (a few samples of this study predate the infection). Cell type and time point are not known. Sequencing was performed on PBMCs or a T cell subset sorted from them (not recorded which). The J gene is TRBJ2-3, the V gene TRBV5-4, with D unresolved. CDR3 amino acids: CASSLVISRDTQYF. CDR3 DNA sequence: TGTGCCAGCAGCTTGGTAATTAGCCGGGATACGCAGTATTTT.